These T cell receptor beta chains were read from a single sample in a study of T cell repertoires in cytomegalovirus infection. The antigens these receptors bind are not known. TCRdb re-derived calls from the reads in MiXCR, one entry per CDR3 protein. The sample yields 650,000 to 900,000 distinct CDR3 sequences, almost 30% seen once. The sample here was cultured CD8+ T cells from PBMCs, taken from culture after CMV antigen stimulation. The receptor source for this set is a human donor in good health (CMV status not recorded). Some clones in this sample may be carry-over from other donors' samples. CDR3s include the opening cysteine and the closing phenylalanine or tryptophan. D genes are given only for firm matches. Size is stated for part of the rows, as once, few or many counts, or as a class when the clone is expanded.

d_gene	v_gene	abundance	j_gene	CDR3aa	CDR3nt
NA	TRBV2	NA	TRBJ2-1	CASSAGGGGYNEQFF	TGTGCCAGCAGTGCTGGGGGCGGGGGCTACAATGAGCAGTTCTTC
NA	TRBV7-9	many	TRBJ1-1	CASSLNLREVGTEAFF	TGTGCCAGCAGTCTCAACCTCAGGGAAGTTGGCACTGAAGCTTTCTTT
NA	TRBV6-2/TRBV6-3	NA	TRBJ1-5	CASSYSRHPNQPQHF	TGTGCCAGCAGTTACAGTCGGCACCCCAATCAGCCCCAGCATTTT
NA	TRBV5-4	once	TRBJ1-3	CASSLLGRGTGNTIYF	TGTGCCAGCAGCTTGTTGGGCAGAGGAACTGGAAACACCATATATTTT
TRBD2	TRBV6-5	many	TRBJ2-5	CASSYSRAGGEETQYF	TGTGCCAGCAGTTACTCTCGAGCGGGGGGTGAGGAGACCCAGTACTTC
TRBD1	TRBV11-2	NA	TRBJ1-2	CASSSLRGRRYGYTF	TGTGCCAGCAGCTCTCTCAGGGGGCGAAGATATGGCTACACCTTC
NA	TRBV4-1	NA	TRBJ1-3	CASSRRLENSGNTIYF	TGCGCCAGCAGCCGGAGGCTTGAAAACTCTGGAAACACCATATATTTT
TRBD1	TRBV7-8	few	TRBJ2-1	CALEGAGEQFF	TGTGCCTTAGAGGGGGCGGGTGAGCAGTTCTTC
NA	TRBV2	NA	TRBJ1-1	CASSDLALEAFF	TGTGCCAGCAGTGATCTGGCACTTGAAGCTTTCTTT
NA	TRBV4-1	few	TRBJ2-3	CASSPQGPRKSDTQYF	TGCGCCAGCAGCCCCCAGGGCCCGAGGAAGTCAGATACGCAGTATTTT
NA	TRBV7-9	many	TRBJ1-5	CASSPTESNQPQHF	TGTGCCAGCAGCCCGACAGAGAGCAATCAGCCCCAGCATTTT
NA	TRBV6-5	many	TRBJ2-2	CASSYDTGELFF	TGTGCCAGCAGTTACGACACCGGGGAGCTGTTTTTT
TRBD1	TRBV7-2	many	TRBJ2-3	CASSPGPWTGTADTQYF	TGTGCCAGCAGCCCTGGCCCGTGGACAGGCACCGCAGATACGCAGTATTTT
TRBD2	TRBV9	few	TRBJ2-3	CASSVSGAGTDTQYF	TGTGCCAGCAGCGTGAGCGGGGCGGGCACAGATACGCAGTATTTT
TRBD1	TRBV19	few	TRBJ1-2	CASLLRGQGNYGYTF	TGTGCCAGCCTTTTGAGGGGACAGGGGAACTATGGCTACACCTTC
NA	TRBV7-8	few	TRBJ2-5	CASSSRHQQETQYF	TGTGCCAGCAGCTCCAGACACCAGCAAGAGACCCAGTACTTC